This T cell receptor (beta chain) was found in a study of cytomegalovirus exposure and HLA in healthy donors. Overall study: A preliminary data release comprised 80 million or so unique TCRs obtained from HLA-typed donors. Genotyping of 400 or so donors showed that roughly 83% belonged to the Caucasian-associated ancestry cluster.

Of note for this clone: Its cognate antigen is unknown.

General study points: On later analysis, the bulk of CMV-associated TCR beta chains appeared to be HLA-restricted.

In germline, CDR1 is SNHLY, CDR2 FYNNEI. The CDR3 consists of 18 residues. Unmatched junction bases numbered 14, after V lost 3 bases and J lost 3 bases. Researchers ran the PCR with 60 Vbeta and 13 Jbeta primers. Clones were read by immunoSEQ multiplex PCR, and TCRdb kept only the in-frame ones, dropping some. In the table there are 95,000 to 150,000 clones, about 80% of which are singletons. This chain links TRBV2 with TRBJ1-1, with TRBD1 matching over 9 bases. The sequencing input was PBMCs. This receptor was obtained from a man aged 60 to 75 in good health and CMV-seropositive. In DNA form, the CDR3 reads TGTGCCAGCAGTGACGACGTCCCGGGACAGGGAAGGTACACTGAAGCTTTCTTT. It specifies CASSDDVPGQGRYTEAFF.